This note documents a single T cell receptor (beta chain) sequence. Its antigen is still unknown. No clone much larger than this one lies a single base away; base qualities are absent. These data come from a study of blood T cell repertoires in COVID-19 (dated by TCRdb to about 2020). Turning to the overall study: Collaborator samples came from the United States, Italy and Spain and covered acute and convalescent phases of COVID-19. The prospective study material was composed of cDNA or gDNA derived from T cells, B-cell-depleted T cells, or PBMCs. Subjects who had been exposed to COVID-19, were actively infected with it, or had recovered from it provided the deeply sampled blood TCRbeta repertoires that made up the dataset. The repertoires were released in a freely available public database meant as a resource for research on the immune response to SARS-CoV-2. The samples were drawn from the first 160 participants of the ongoing ImmuneRACE study and from some 1,300 subjects provided by 6 global collaborators. The sample metadata nearly always contained a de-identified subject ID, COVID-19 status, age in years and sex. Where available, HLA class I and class II types were taken from metadata supplied by the sample provider and were not determined by assay-based typing.

CDR1 and CDR2, looked up from the germline V gene, are MDHEN and SYDVKM. The trim is 10 bases for V and 2 bases for J, with a gap of 13 bases between the germline ends. The cysteine opens and the phenylalanine closes a CDR3 of 13 amino acids. Only the CDR3 part of the read is kept: 39 bases, read in frame from the first base. In the prospective study, participants were roughly 18 to 100 years old, resided in about two dozen geographic areas of the United States, and were enrolled through a virtual design. In the prospective study, participants were assigned to cohorts based on the clinical history participants reported in a screening survey and a study questionnaire. In the prospective study, mobile phlebotomists collected whole blood, serum and a nasopharyngeal or oropharyngeal swab from each participant. Additional blood draws and questionnaires over an approximately 2-month period could optionally be provided by prospective study participants. Prospective study blood samples were shipped either frozen or at room temperature before DNA extraction.

TCRbeta CDR3 regions were amplified from genomic DNA using the immunoSEQ Assay, a bias-controlled multiplex PCR. In the paper's pipeline: Within the assay, amplification of reference gene primers was used to estimate how many nucleated cells each sample contained. To quantify the absolute abundance of each unique TCRbeta CDR3 rearrangement, sequence reads were collapsed and filtered. For each sample, productive Simpson clonality was calculated by taking the square root of Simpson's diversity index across productive rearrangements. This is the immuneACCESS table as TCRdb keeps it, with only in-frame sequences that have V and J called. A part of the clones is gone; compared with another copy, unresolved V genes explain less than half, and the rest is unexplained. V, J and clone size derive from that table, while D and trimming were established from the DNA sequence. The table for this sample lists about 210,000 clones; about 76% of them were counted only once. Around 9.3% of the sample belongs to the ten largest clones.

Study-wide findings and limitations: The amount of clinical and demographic metadata varied by source and participant and was provided uncurated.

Input material: PBMCs or T cells enriched from blood (not recorded which). The sequence is built from TRBV28 and TRBJ2-3; the D gene is possibly TRBD2, with 5 bases matching. The sequence was obtained from a woman aged 50 to 60 with acute COVID-19. The DNA reads as follows: TGTGCCAACCAGCGGAAAAACACAGATACGCAGTATTTT. Protein translation: CANQRKNTDTQYF.